This is a list of T cell receptor beta chains from one sample in a study of T cells after yellow fever vaccination. TCRdb analysed the 5' RACE reads with MiXCR anew, one entry per CDR3 protein. Here the sample spans over 250,000 distinct CDR3 sequences, roughly 5.2% being singletons. The sequences come from CD4+ T cells sorted from PBMCs, collected on the day of the yellow fever booster vaccination. The receptor set was obtained from a man younger than 35 who received the YFV17D yellow fever vaccine. Both conserved end residues are trimmed from each CDR3.

J gene,V gene,CDR3 protein
TRBJ2-1,TRBV20-1,SAPRFSNEQF
TRBJ1-2,TRBV18,ASSPDRAVYGYT
TRBJ2-3,TRBV7-7,ASSLGLDSGTDTQY
TRBJ2-5,TRBV20-1,SARDSGGGSTQY
TRBJ1-2,TRBV7-2,ASSSTAGTDYGYT
TRBJ1-4,TRBV7-9,ASSLRGVEKLF
TRBJ2-7,TRBV27,ASSLGGRPLSEQY
TRBJ2-1,TRBV25-1,ASSVGDAYNEQF
TRBJ1-1,TRBV29-1,SGGTGGGTEAF
TRBJ2-3,TRBV7-9,ASSPYQSSGASQY
TRBJ1-4,TRBV12-3/TRBV12-4,ASSLNGGPEKLF
TRBJ2-7,TRBV7-6,ASSLEKSGQTSYEQY
TRBJ1-6,TRBV12-3/TRBV12-4,ASSLPPRGFNSPLH
TRBJ2-5,TRBV4-3,ASSQDRLAGARGETQY
TRBJ2-5,TRBV4-1,ASSQEPQPGQQETQY
TRBJ1-1,TRBV5-1,ASSVWEGDTEAF
TRBJ2-2,TRBV5-1,ASSASPRAGMTGELF
TRBJ1-2,TRBV6-2/TRBV6-3,ASNLRATYGYT
TRBJ1-1,TRBV5-1,ASSMQGATTEAF
TRBJ2-2,TRBV3-1,ASSRSGQTNTGELF
TRBJ1-1,TRBV6-5,ASSKTTGEAF
TRBJ2-1,TRBV4-3,ASSQDKTSGNEQF